This T cell receptor beta chain is from a study of T-cell reconstitution after alpha-beta-depleted transplantation in children. This clonotype was recorded many times. Unique molecular identifiers were incorporated during preparation of the TCRbeta library. MiXCR, applied by TCRdb to the PCR reads, yields one record per CDR3 protein. The sample comprises a few hundred thousand distinct CDR3 sequences, over 9% of which are singletons, and about 8% rests with the top ten. This CDR3 comprises 14 residues. Trimming removed 6 bases at V and 3 bases at J, with 15 bases between. Germline lookup yields CDR1 MDHEN and CDR2 SYDVKM.

The rearrangement uses TRBV28 and TRBJ2-7, with a tentative D call TRBD2 (6 bases). Here the sequenced sample was PBMCs, taken before TCRalphabeta/CD19-depleted stem cell transplant. The TCR sequence derives from a boy younger than two with acute myeloid leukemia, due to receive a stem cell transplant. The CDR3: CASSLRGIVYEQYF. CDR3 nucleotide sequence: TGTGCCAGCAGCCTTCGCGGGATCGTCTACGAGCAGTACTTC.